The 26 T cell receptor beta chains listed next were all sequenced from one sample in a study of T cells in Graves' hyperthyroidism and ophthalmopathy. Amplification yielded TCR beta CDR3 regions, with RNA transcripts as the source. The HTBI primer set served for first-round RT-PCR of the TCR CDR3. TCRdb called the multiplex PCR reads again in MiXCR, with one record for every CDR3 protein. The repertoire has about 420,000 distinct CDR3 sequences, 15% to 18% of them found once; the top ten carry around 7%. Sequencing used blood. Every receptor here comes from a woman between 18 and 29 years old with Graves' hyperthyroidism.

This chain uses TRBV4-1 with TRBJ2-1; 13 bases agree with TRBD2. V shed 8 bases, J shed 0 bases, and the junction held 13 bases outside the gene matches. CDR1 MGHRA and CDR2 YSYEKL come from the germline V gene. This CDR3 is 19 amino acids long. The CDR3 loop is CASLGEGLAGLSSYNEQFF. The DNA for the CDR3 is TGCGCCAGCTTGGGGGAGGGACTAGCGGGGCTGAGCTCCTACAATGAGCAGTTCTTC.

This chain connects TRBV12-3 or TRBV12-4 to TRBJ2-1, with 11 bases that match TRBD2. The CDR3 is 15 amino acids. Trimming took 5 bases from V and 6 from J; bases not matched to a gene: 6. CDR3 residues: CASSPSGRRCNEQFF. The DNA for the CDR3 is TGTGCCAGCAGTCCTAGCGGGAGGCGCTGCAATGAGCAGTTCTTC.

This clonotype was found many times. This sequence joins TRBV18 and TRBJ1-2; the match to TRBD1 covers 9 bases. Germline CDR1 reads KGHSH; CDR2 reads LQKENI. The CDR3 has 15 residues. With V trimmed by 0 bases and J by 8 bases, 7 bases remained unmatched. For the CDR3, the DNA is TGTGCCAGCTCACCACCCCGGGACAGGGCCGTGGGCTACACCTTC. This gives the protein CASSPPRDRAVGYTF. The variable domain in full, completed from reference TRBV18 and TRBJ1-2, reads NAGVMQNPRHLVRRRGQEARLRCSPMKGHSHVYWYRQLPEEGLKFMVYLQKENIIDESGMPKERFSAEFPKEGPSILRIQQVVRGDSAAYFCASSPPRDRAVGYTFGSGTRLTVV.

At least ten counts were recorded for this clonotype. The rearrangement uses TRBV27 and TRBJ1-2; D unclear. CDR3 size: 15 residues. The V gene's germline CDR1 is MNHEY and CDR2 SMNVEV (reference sequence). The V gene lost 5 bases and the J gene lost 0 bases, with 13 bases spanning the gap. The CDR3 is CASSRKTQSNYGYTF. Written as DNA, the CDR3 is TGTGCCAGCAGTCGTAAAACGCAATCTAACTATGGCTACACCTTC.

This clonotype was seen only a few times. This chain joins TRBV20-1 and TRBJ2-7; the D gene is possibly TRBD1 (6 bases). The CDR3 contains 14 residues. Germline V gene data show CDR1 as DFQATT and CDR2 as SNEGSKA (reference sequence). The ends were cut back, 3 bases at V and 0 bases at J, with 12 bases in the middle. CDR3 sequence (DNA): TGCAGTGCTAGCTCCTGGGACACCTCCTACGAGCAGTACTTC. Protein product: CSASSWDTSYEQYF.

This clonotype has only a few counts. CDR3 region: CSASSRVGQPQHF. For the CDR3, the DNA is TGCAGTGCTAGTTCCAGGGTGGGTCAGCCCCAGCATTTT. This chain joins TRBV20-1 and TRBJ1-5, with D maybe TRBD1 (5 bases). The CDR3 is 13 residues long. Trimming left V 3 bases short and J 6 bases short, with 12 bases between. Germline V gene lookup returns CDR1 DFQATT and CDR2 SNEGSKA (reference sequence).

This clonotype has a count of ten or more. The rearrangement links TRBV6-1 to TRBJ2-7; 9 bases match TRBD2. The V and J ends lost 6 bases and 4 bases, in that order; junction bases with no gene match: 10. The CDR3 sequence is 15 residues long. CDR1 is MNHNS, CDR2 SASEGT, per germline. The CDR3 loop is CASRNGLAGLYEQYF. For the CDR3, the DNA is TGTGCCAGCAGGAATGGGCTAGCGGGACTATACGAGCAGTACTTC.

This clonotype occurred many times. The chain joins TRBV2 to TRBJ2-1, with 8 bases lining up with TRBD1. V gave up 7 bases and J gave up 5 bases; unmatched junction bases: 7. The CDR3 has 14 residues. Germline V gives CDR1 SNHLY, CDR2 FYNNEI. CDR3 loop: CASTEGDRNNEQFF. The CDR3 DNA reads TGTGCCAGCACTGAGGGGGACAGGAACAATGAGCAGTTCTTC.

The V call is TRBV2, the J call TRBJ1-1, with D possibly matching TRBD1 (5 bases). Trimming left V 9 bases short and J 1 base short, with 15 bases between. Germline CDR1 is SNHLY and CDR2 is FYNNEI. The CDR3 contains 14 residues. The CDR3 DNA reads as TGTGCCAGTACCGGGGCGAGTCAGAACACTGAAGCTTTCTTT. This translates into CASTGASQNTEAFF.

The rearrangement joins TRBV14 to TRBJ1-4; D is unresolved. Trimming took 2 bases from V and 8 from J, leaving 12 bases between them. CDR1 and CDR2 (germline): SGHDN, FVKESK. The CDR3 length is 14 residues. The CDR3: CASSQSPVREKLFF. The CDR3 region has the DNA TGTGCCAGCAGCCAATCCCCCGTGCGGGAAAAACTGTTTTTT. Based on the CDR3 plus reference TRBV14 and TRBJ1-4, the full variable domain is EAGVTQFPSHSVIEKGQTVTLRCDPISGHDNLYWYRRVMGKEIKFLLHFVKESKQDESGMPNNRFLAERTGGTYSTLKVQPAELEDSGVYFCASSQSPVREKLFFGSGTQLSVL.

This clonotype was observed many times. The genes are TRBV28 and TRBJ1-6; D may be TRBD1 (6 bases). V lost 5 bases to trimming and J lost 10 bases, with 21 bases between them. CDR3 length: 16 amino acids. From germline, CDR1 is MDHEN and CDR2 SYDVKM. CDR3 loop: CASSAPSEDSLSPLHF. The CDR3 coding sequence is TGTGCCAGCAGTGCCCCCTCCGAGGACAGCCTCTCACCCCTCCACTTT.

This clonotype was counted ten times or more. The CDR3 DNA reads TGTGCCAGCAGCCTCGGACTAGCGGGAGTCTACGAGCAGTACTTC. Its protein product is CASSLGLAGVYEQYF. This chain joins TRBV7-3 and TRBJ2-7; 13 bases fit TRBD2. Germline-derived CDR1 and CDR2 are SGHTA and FQGTGA. Germline trimming cut 5 bases from V and 3 bases from J; bases unmatched to any gene: 4. This CDR3 comprises 15 residues.

The table lists this clonotype with many counts. The rearrangement links TRBV7-9 to TRBJ2-1, with 8 bases aligning to TRBD1. The J segment lost 5 bases and the V segment lost 5 bases, leaving 5 bases of the junction unmatched. Germline V lookup: CDR1 SEHNR, CDR2 FQNEAQ (reference sequence). This CDR3 comprises 14 residues. As DNA, the CDR3 is TGTGCCAGCAGCCAGGGGGCGGGCAACAATGAGCAGTTCTTC. The encoded protein is CASSQGAGNNEQFF.

This clonotype has more than one count but fewer than ten. This sequence joins TRBV27 and TRBJ2-7; 10 positions agree with TRBD1. Germline V gene sequence: CDR1 MNHEY, CDR2 SMNVEV (reference sequence). There are 15 residues in the CDR3. The trim removed 5 bases at V and 4 bases at J, leaving 8 bases unmatched. The CDR3 DNA sequence: TGTGCCAGCAGTCTCGGGACAGGGGTTGTTTACGAGCAGTACTTC. Protein product: CASSLGTGVVYEQYF.

This clonotype was picked up many times. The CDR3 DNA reads TGTGCCAGCAGCCGGTTGACAGGGGGCGACAATTCACCCCTCCACTTT. It is translated as CASSRLTGGDNSPLHF. J is TRBJ1-6 and V is TRBV3-1; TRBD1 matches 10 bases. The CDR3 length is 16 residues. V gave up 4 bases and J gave up 7 bases; unmatched junction bases: 7. Germline lookup yields CDR1 LGHDT and CDR2 YNNKEL (reference sequence).

The chain joins TRBV5-4 to TRBJ2-5; 10 positions agree with TRBD2. This CDR3 is built from 17 residues. V dropped 0 bases and J dropped 3; count of bases not matched to a gene: 8. CDR1 and CDR2 from the germline V gene are SGHNT and YYREEE (reference sequence). Here the CDR3 reads CASSLAASGGAKETQYF. CDR3 DNA sequence: TGTGCCAGCAGCTTGGCCGCGAGCGGGGGGGCCAAAGAGACCCAGTACTTC.

This clonotype was picked up a small number of times. The gene calls are TRBV6-1 and TRBJ1-1; 10 bases match TRBD1. The trim removed 5 bases at V and 6 bases at J, leaving 9 bases unmatched. The CDR3 is 15 residues long. The germline CDR1 and CDR2 sequences are MNHNS and SASEGT. This CDR3 is CASSPATGGNSEAFF. CDR3 in DNA: TGTGCCAGCAGTCCGGCGACAGGGGGCAATTCTGAAGCTTTCTTT.

The sample holds a few counts of this clonotype. The chain joins TRBV20-1 to TRBJ2-7, with 10 bases aligning to TRBD2. Looked up from germline, CDR1 is DFQATT and CDR2 is SNEGSKA (reference sequence). V shed 6 bases, J shed 5 bases, and the junction held 10 bases outside the gene matches. The CDR3 runs to 14 residues. CDR3 coding DNA: TGCAGTGCCCCCGGGACTAGCGACCTCCACGAGCAGTACTTC. Its translation: CSAPGTSDLHEQYF.

In its sample, this clonotype was seen a few times. The V gene is TRBV5-1, the J gene TRBJ2-5; TRBD1 agrees at 12 bases. Trimming took 1 base from V and 4 from J; bases not matched to a gene: 2. Germline values: CDR1 SGHRS, CDR2 YFSETQ. The CDR3 is made up of 15 amino acids. The CDR3 DNA is TGCGCCAGCAGCTTGCTGGGACAGGGGGCAGAGACCCAGTACTTC. It yields the protein CASSLLGQGAETQYF.

The sample holds many counts of this clonotype. The rearrangement uses TRBV10-3 and TRBJ2-5, with 12 bases aligning to TRBD2. Germline loops: CDR1 ENHRY, CDR2 SYGVKD. Trimming cost V 2 bases and J 5 bases; bases outside gene matches: 12. The CDR3 totals 18 residues. For the CDR3, the DNA is TGTGCCATCAGTGAGCCTGGACTAGCGGGACCCTTGGGGGAGACCCAGTACTTC. Translated: CAISEPGLAGPLGETQYF.

The V and J genes are TRBV20-1 and TRBJ1-2, with 9 nucleotides matching TRBD1. Germline loops: CDR1 DFQATT, CDR2 SNEGSKA (reference sequence). Trimming at V came to 1 base and at J to 7 bases, leaving 4 bases not matched to a gene. The CDR3 spans 13 residues. CDR3 loop: CSARAGTGFGYTF. CDR3 nucleotides: TGCAGTGCTAGAGCCGGGACAGGGTTTGGCTACACCTTC.

This clonotype was observed many times. The chain couples TRBV11-2 to TRBJ2-1; 10 bases agree with TRBD2. J lost 6 bases, V lost 2 bases, and 7 bases had no gene match. The CDR3 totals 16 residues. Germline values: CDR1 SGHAT, CDR2 FQNNGV. CDR3: CASSLMRTSGVNEQFF. The CDR3 nucleotides are TGTGCCAGCAGCTTAATGCGGACTAGCGGAGTCAATGAGCAGTTCTTC.

This sequence joins TRBV9 and TRBJ2-5, with TRBD2 matching 9 bases. CDR1 SGDLS and CDR2 YYNGEE come from the germline V gene. Germline trimming cut 3 bases from V and 2 bases from J; bases unmatched to any gene: 5. The CDR3 is made up of 15 amino acids. The CDR3, as DNA: TGTGCCAGCAGCGCACTGAGCGGGAGGCAAGAGACCCAGTACTTC. Amino acids: CASSALSGRQETQYF.

J is TRBJ2-5 and V is TRBV3-1; no clear D. Trimming shortened V by 0 bases and J by 8 bases, and 7 bases separated the two germline ends. Germline V gene data show CDR1 as LGHDT and CDR2 as YNNKEL (reference sequence). This CDR3 has 12 amino acids. Here the CDR3 reads CASSQEVFTQYF. In DNA, the CDR3 is TGTGCCAGCAGCCAAGAGGTATTTACCCAGTACTTC.

In its sample, this clonotype was seen many times. This chain links TRBV29-1 with TRBJ2-5; D is perhaps TRBD2 (6 bases). CDR1 is SQVTM and CDR2 is ANQGSEA in the germline V gene. V was pared by 6 bases and J by 4 bases, with 21 bases between. The CDR3 has 15 amino acids. CDR3 sequence reads: CSVPSPTRGGETQYF. CDR3 nucleotide sequence: TGCAGCGTCCCAAGCCCCACTAGGGGAGGAGAGACCCAGTACTTC.

This clonotype was counted many times. The rearrangement joins TRBV6-1 to TRBJ1-5; no clear D gene. V lost 5 bases, J lost 0 bases, and 8 bases lay in between. Germline V gene lookup returns CDR1 MNHNS and CDR2 SASEGT. There are 14 residues in the CDR3. CDR3 amino acids: CASSQAHSNQPQHF. The CDR3 DNA reads TGTGCCAGCAGTCAGGCCCATAGCAATCAGCCCCAGCATTTT.